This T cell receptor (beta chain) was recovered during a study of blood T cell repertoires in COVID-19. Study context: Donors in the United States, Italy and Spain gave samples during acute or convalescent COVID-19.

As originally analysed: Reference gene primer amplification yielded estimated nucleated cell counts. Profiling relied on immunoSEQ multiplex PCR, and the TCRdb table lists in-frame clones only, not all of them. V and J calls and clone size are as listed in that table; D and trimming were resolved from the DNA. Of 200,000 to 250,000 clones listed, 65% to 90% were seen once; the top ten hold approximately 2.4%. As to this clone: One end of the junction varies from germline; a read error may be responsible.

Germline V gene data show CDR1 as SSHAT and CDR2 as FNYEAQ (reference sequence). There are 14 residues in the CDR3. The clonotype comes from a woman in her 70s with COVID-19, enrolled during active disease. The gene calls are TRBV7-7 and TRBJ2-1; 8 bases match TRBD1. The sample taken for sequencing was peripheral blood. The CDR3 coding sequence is TGTGCTAGCAGCCCCGGCACAGGGGGTGATGAGCAGTTCTTC. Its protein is CASSPGTGGDEQFF.